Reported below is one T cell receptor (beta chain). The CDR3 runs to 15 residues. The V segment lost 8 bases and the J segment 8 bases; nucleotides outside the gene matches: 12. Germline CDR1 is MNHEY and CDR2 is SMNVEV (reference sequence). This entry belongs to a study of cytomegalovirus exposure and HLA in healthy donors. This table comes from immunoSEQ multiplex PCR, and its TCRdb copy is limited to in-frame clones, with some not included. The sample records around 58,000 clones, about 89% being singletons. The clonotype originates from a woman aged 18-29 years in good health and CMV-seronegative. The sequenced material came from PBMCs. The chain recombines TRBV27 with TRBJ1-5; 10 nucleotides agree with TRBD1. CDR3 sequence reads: CASSRDRGGREPQHF. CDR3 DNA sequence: TGTGCCAGCTCCCGGGACAGGGGAGGTAGAGAGCCCCAGCATTTT.